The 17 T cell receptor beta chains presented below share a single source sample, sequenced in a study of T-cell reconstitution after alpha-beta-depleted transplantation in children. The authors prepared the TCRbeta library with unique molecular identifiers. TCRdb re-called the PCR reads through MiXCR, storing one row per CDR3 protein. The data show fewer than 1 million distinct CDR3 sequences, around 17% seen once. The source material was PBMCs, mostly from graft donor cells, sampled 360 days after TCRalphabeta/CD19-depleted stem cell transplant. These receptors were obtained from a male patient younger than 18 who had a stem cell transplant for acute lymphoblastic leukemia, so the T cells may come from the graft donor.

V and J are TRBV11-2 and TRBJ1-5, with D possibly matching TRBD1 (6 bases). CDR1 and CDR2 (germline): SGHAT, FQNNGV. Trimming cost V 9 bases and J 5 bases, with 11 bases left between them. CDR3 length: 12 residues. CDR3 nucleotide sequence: TGTGCCAGGGGACAAAGTGATCAGCCCCAGCATTTT. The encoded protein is CARGQSDQPQHF.

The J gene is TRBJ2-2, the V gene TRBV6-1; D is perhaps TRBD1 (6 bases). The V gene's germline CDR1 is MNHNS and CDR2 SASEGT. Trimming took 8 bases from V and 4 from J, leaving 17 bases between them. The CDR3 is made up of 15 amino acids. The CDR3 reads CASLLRGGLTGELFF. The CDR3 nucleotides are TGTGCCAGCTTGCTCAGGGGCGGGCTCACCGGGGAGCTGTTTTTT.

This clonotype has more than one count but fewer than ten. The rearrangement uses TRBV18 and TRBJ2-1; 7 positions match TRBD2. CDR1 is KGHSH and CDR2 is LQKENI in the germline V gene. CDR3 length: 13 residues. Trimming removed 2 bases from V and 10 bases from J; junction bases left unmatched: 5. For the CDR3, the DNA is TGTGCCAGCTCACCAATCACTAGCGACGAGCAGTTCTTC. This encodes CASSPITSDEQFF.

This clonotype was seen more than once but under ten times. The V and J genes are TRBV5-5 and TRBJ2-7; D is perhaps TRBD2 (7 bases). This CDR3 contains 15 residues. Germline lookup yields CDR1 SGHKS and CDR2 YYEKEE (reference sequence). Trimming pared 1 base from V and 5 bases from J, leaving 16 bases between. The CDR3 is CASSLRGRGGDEQYF. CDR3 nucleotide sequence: TGTGCCAGCAGCTTGCGAGGGAGGGGGGGAGACGAGCAGTACTTC. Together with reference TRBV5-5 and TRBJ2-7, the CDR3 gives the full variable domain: DAGVTQSPTHLIKTRGQQVTLRCSPISGHKSVSWYQQVLGQGPQFIFQYYEKEERGRGNFPDRFSARQFPNYSSELNVNALLLGDSALYLCASSLRGRGGDEQYFGPGTRLTVT.

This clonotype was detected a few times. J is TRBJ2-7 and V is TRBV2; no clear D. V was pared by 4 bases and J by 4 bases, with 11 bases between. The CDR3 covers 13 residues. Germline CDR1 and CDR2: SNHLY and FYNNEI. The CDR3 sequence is CASSVGSWYEQYF. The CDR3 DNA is TGTGCCAGCAGTGTGGGGTCCTGGTACGAGCAGTACTTC.

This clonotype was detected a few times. CDR3 amino acids: CASRRRDNEKLFF. The CDR3 DNA follows: TGTGCCAGCCGACGGCGAGATAATGAAAAACTGTTTTTT. The V gene is TRBV12-3 or TRBV12-4, the J gene TRBJ1-4; no firm D call. With 8 bases removed from V and 4 bases from J, the gap between germline ends came to 11 bases. The CDR3 sequence is 13 residues long.

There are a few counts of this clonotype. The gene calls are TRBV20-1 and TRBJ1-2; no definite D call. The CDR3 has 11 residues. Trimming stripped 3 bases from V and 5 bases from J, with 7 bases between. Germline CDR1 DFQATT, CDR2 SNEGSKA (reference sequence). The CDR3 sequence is CSARGFYGYTF. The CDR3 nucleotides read TGCAGTGCTAGGGGCTTTTATGGCTACACCTTC.

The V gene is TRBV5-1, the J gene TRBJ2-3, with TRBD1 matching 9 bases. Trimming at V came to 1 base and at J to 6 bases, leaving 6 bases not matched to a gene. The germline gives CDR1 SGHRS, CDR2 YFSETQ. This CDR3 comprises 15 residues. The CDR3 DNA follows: TGCGCCAGCAGCTTGAGGCCGGGGACAGGGGATACGCAGTATTTT. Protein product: CASSLRPGTGDTQYF.

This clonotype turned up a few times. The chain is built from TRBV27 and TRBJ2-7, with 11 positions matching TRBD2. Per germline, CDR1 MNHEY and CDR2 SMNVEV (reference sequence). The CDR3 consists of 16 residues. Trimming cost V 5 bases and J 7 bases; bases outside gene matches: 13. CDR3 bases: TGTGCCAGCAGTCTATACCGAATAGCGGGAGGGCGAGAGCAGTACTTC. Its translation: CASSLYRIAGGREQYF.

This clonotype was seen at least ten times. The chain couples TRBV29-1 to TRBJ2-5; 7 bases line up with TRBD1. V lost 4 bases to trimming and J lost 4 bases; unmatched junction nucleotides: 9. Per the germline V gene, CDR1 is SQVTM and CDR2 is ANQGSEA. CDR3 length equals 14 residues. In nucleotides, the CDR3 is TGCAGCGTTGCGACCAACAGGGGACGAGAGACCCAGTACTTC. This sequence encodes CSVATNRGRETQYF. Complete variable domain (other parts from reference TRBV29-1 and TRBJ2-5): SAVISQKPSRDICQRGTSLTIQCQVDSQVTMMFWYRQQPGQSLTLIATANQGSEATYESGFVIDKFPISRPNLTFSTLTVSNMSPEDSSIYLCSVATNRGRETQYFGPGTRLLVL.

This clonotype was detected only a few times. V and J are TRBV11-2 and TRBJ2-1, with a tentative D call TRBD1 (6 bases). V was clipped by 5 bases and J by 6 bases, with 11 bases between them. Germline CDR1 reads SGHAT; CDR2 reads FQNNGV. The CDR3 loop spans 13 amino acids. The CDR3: CASSLGHFNEQFF. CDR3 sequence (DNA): TGTGCCAGCAGCCTGGGACACTTCAATGAGCAGTTCTTC.

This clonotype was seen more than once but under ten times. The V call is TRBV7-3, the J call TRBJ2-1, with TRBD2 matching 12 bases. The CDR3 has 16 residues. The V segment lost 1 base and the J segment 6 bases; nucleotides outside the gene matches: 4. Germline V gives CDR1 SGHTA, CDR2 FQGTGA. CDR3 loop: CASSLSGLAGTNEQFF. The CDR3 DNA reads TGTGCCAGCAGCTTAAGTGGACTAGCGGGGACCAATGAGCAGTTCTTC.

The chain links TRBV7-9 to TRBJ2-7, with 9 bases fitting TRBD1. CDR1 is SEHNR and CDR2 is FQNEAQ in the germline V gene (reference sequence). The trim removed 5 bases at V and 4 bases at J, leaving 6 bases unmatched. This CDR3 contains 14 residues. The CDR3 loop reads CASSPQGATYEQYF. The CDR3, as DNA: TGTGCCAGCAGCCCACAGGGGGCGACGTACGAGCAGTACTTC. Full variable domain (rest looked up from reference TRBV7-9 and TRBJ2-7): DTGVSQNPRHKITKRGQNVTFRCDPISEHNRLYWYRQTLGQGPEFLTYFQNEAQLEKSRLLSDRFSAERPKGSFSTLEIQRTEQGDSAMYLCASSPQGATYEQYFGPGTRLTVT.

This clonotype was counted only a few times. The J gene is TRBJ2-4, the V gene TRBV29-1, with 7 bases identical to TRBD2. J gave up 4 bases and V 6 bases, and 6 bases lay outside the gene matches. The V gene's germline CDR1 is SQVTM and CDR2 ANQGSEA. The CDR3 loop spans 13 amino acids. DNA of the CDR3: TGCAGCGTCTCCAGGGAGGGGAAAAACATTCAGTACTTC. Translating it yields CSVSREGKNIQYF.

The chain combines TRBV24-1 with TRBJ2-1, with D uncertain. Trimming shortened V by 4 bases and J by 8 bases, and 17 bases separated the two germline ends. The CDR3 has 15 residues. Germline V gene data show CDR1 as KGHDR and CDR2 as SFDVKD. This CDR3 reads CATSEPGRAHDEQFF. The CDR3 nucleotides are TGTGCCACCAGTGAACCGGGCCGCGCCCACGATGAGCAGTTCTTC.

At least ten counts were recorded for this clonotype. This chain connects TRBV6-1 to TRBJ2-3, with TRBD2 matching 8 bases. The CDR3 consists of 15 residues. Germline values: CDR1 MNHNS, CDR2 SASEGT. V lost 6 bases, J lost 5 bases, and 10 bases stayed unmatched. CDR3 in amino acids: CASSFISGNRDTQYF. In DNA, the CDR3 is TGTGCCAGCAGCTTTATTAGCGGGAATCGAGATACGCAGTATTTT.

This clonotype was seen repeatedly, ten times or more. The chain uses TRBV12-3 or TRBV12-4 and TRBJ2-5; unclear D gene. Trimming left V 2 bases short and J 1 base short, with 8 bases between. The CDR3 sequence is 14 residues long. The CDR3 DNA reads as TGTGCCAGCAGTTTAAGGCCTCCCCAAGAGACCCAGTACTTC. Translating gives CASSLRPPQETQYF.